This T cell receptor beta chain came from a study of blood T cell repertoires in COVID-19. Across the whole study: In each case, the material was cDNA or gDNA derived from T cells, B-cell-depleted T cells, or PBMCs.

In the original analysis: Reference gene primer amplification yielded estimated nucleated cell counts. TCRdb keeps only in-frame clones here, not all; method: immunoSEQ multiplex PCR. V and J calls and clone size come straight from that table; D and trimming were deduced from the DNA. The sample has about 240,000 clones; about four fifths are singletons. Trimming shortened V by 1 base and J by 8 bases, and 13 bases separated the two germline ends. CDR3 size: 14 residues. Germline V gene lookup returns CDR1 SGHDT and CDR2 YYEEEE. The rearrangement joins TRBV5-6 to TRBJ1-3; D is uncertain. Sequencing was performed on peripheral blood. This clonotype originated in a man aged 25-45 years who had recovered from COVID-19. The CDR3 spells CASSLYTLADTIYF. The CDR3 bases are TGTGCCAGCAGCTTGTACACGTTGGCTGACACCATATATTTT.